This T cell receptor (beta chain) appears in the sequencing data of a study of control samples from healthy donors and cancer patients. Here immunoSEQ multiplex PCR was the method, and the copy in TCRdb shows in-frame clones only, minus some. In the table there are 130,000 to 150,000 clones, just under 95% of which are singletons. The germline CDR1 and CDR2 sequences are SGHNT and YENEEA. CDR3 length: 14 amino acids. V lost 5 bases and J 6 bases, leaving 16 bases between the germline ends. Source material: blood. The chain links TRBV11-3 to TRBJ2-5; maybe TRBD1 (6 bases). The TCR was taken from a man aged 25-40 years in good health. The CDR3 loop is CASSPFNREKTQYF. The CDR3 DNA is TGTGCCAGCAGCCCTTTCAACAGGGAAAAGACCCAGTACTTC.